This TCR beta chain was documented in a study of blood T cell repertoires in COVID-19. Study in general: COVID-19 samples collected from the United States, Italy and Spain covered acute and convalescent phases. Sources were T cells, B-cell-depleted T cells, or PBMCs; the material itself was cDNA or gDNA.

As processed by the authors: Estimation of nucleated cell counts was performed using reference gene primer amplification. Libraries were prepared by immunoSEQ multiplex PCR; TCRdb keeps only in-frame clonotypes and omits some of them. That table is the source of V, J and clone size, and D and trimming were worked out from the DNA. The sample has fewer than 200,000 clones, 80% to 90% seen once. In germline, CDR1 is SGDLS, CDR2 YYNGEE. This CDR3 has 15 residues. The V and J ends lost 3 bases and 1 base, in that order; junction bases with no gene match: 4. The sequenced material came from peripheral blood. The V gene is TRBV9, the J gene TRBJ1-2; 9 bases fit TRBD1. The source of this sequence is a middle-aged man who had recovered from COVID-19. CDR3 sequence: CASSADRGVNYGYTF. Here the CDR3 DNA reads TGTGCCAGCAGCGCAGACAGGGGGGTTAACTATGGCTACACCTTC. The whole variable domain, filled in from reference TRBV9 and TRBJ1-2, reads DSGVTQTPKHLITATGQRVTLRCSPRSGDLSVYWYQQSLDQGLQFLIQYYNGEERAKGNILERFSAQQFPDLHSELNLSSLELGDSALYFCASSADRGVNYGYTFGSGTRLTVV.